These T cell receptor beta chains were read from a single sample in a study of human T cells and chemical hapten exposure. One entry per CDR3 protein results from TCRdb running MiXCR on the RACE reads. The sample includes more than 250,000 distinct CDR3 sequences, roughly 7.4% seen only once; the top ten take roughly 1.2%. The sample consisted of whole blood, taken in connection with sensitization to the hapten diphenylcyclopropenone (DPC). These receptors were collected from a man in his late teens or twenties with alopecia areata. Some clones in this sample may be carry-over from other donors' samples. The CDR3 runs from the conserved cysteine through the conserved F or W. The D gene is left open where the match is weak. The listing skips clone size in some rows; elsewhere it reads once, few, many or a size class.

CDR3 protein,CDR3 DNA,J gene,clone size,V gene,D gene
CASSPDFGGYEQYF,TGTGCCAGCAGTCCGGACTTCGGGGGGTACGAGCAGTACTTC,TRBJ2-7,many,TRBV11-1,TRBD2
CASSRGISGANVLTF,TGTGCCAGCAGCCGAGGCATCTCTGGGGCCAACGTCCTGACTTTC,TRBJ2-6,few,TRBV11-2,NA
CASSFFTGELFF,TGTGCCAGCAGCTTTTTCACCGGGGAGCTGTTTTTT,TRBJ2-2,many,TRBV7-2,NA
CASSGGGLGNQPQHF,TGTGCCAGCAGTGGCGGGGGATTGGGCAATCAGCCCCAGCATTTT,TRBJ1-5,many,TRBV2,NA
CASTELRGWNIQYF,TGTGCCAGCACCGAACTACGGGGGTGGAACATTCAGTACTTC,TRBJ2-4,NA,TRBV11-2,NA
CASSFSGVGEQYF,TGTGCCAGCAGTTTTTCAGGGGTGGGCGAGCAGTACTTC,TRBJ2-7,many,TRBV6-5,NA
CASSKGQGITENTGELFF,TGTGCCAGCAGCAAGGGACAGGGAATCACCGAGAACACCGGGGAGCTGTTTTTT,TRBJ2-2,NA,TRBV3-1,TRBD1
CASSGKTASYNEQFF,TGTGCCAGCAGTGGGAAGACTGCCTCCTACAATGAGCAGTTCTTC,TRBJ2-1,NA,TRBV25-1,NA
CASSSEWRGRKGNTIYF,TGTGCCAGCAGCTCGGAATGGAGGGGGCGAAAGGGAAACACCATATATTTT,TRBJ1-3,NA,TRBV7-9,TRBD1
CASSQIGGPNTGELFF,TGTGCCAGCAGCCAAATCGGGGGCCCGAACACCGGGGAGCTGTTTTTT,TRBJ2-2,few,TRBV28,NA
CASSSSGGSNTGELFF,TGTGCCAGCAGTTCCAGCGGGGGGTCGAACACCGGGGAGCTGTTTTTT,TRBJ2-2,few,TRBV6-5,TRBD2
CASSSRGQGEQYF,TGTGCCAGCAGCTCTCGGGGGCAAGGCGAGCAGTACTTC,TRBJ2-7,NA,TRBV7-9,NA
CASSYPEGPPSKNIQYF,TGTGCCAGCAGTTACCCGGAGGGGCCTCCATCGAAAAACATTCAGTACTTC,TRBJ2-4,many,TRBV6-2/TRBV6-3,NA
CASSPAGRGGPDTQYF,TGCGCCAGCAGCCCCGCAGGGCGGGGGGGCCCAGATACGCAGTATTTT,TRBJ2-3,NA,TRBV4-1,TRBD2
CASSQGGNEQFF,TGCGCCAGCAGCCAGGGCGGGAATGAGCAGTTCTTC,TRBJ2-1,few,TRBV4-1,NA
CASSLSGGVPEAFF,TGTGCCAGCAGCCTTTCGGGGGGCGTCCCTGAAGCTTTCTTT,TRBJ1-1,few,TRBV6-2/TRBV6-3,NA
CAISSSPYRTGTDTQYF,TGTGCCATCAGCTCTTCTCCCTATCGGACAGGCACAGATACGCAGTATTTT,TRBJ2-3,many,TRBV10-3,NA
CASSWPYRDGYQETQYF,TGTGCCAGCAGCTGGCCCTACAGGGACGGATACCAAGAGACCCAGTACTTC,TRBJ2-5,few,TRBV5-6,NA
CASSLRQLQETQYF,TGTGCCAGCAGCCTAAGACAGCTCCAAGAGACCCAGTACTTC,TRBJ2-5,NA,TRBV7-2,NA
CASSLVQGSGGYTF,TGTGCCAGCAGCTTAGTACAGGGATCCGGTGGCTACACCTTC,TRBJ1-2,many,TRBV11-2,NA